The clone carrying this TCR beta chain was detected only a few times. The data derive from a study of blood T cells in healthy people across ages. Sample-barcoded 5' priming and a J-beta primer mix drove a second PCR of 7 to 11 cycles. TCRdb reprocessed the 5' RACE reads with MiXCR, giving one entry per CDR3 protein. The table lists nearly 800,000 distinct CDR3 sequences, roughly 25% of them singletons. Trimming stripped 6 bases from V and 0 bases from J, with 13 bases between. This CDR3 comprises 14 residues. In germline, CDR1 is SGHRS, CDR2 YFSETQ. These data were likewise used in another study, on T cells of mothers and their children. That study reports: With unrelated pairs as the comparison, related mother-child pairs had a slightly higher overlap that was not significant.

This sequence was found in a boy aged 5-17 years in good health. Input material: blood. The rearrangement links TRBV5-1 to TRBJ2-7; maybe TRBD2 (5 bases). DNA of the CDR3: TGCGCCAGCAAGGAGGTTCCGAGCTCCTACGAGCAGTACTTC. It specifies CASKEVPSSYEQYF.